This T cell receptor beta chain was documented in a study of glioma-infiltrating T cells. There are a few counts of this clonotype. Germline loops: CDR1 MNHNS, CDR2 SASEGT. V gave up 5 bases and J gave up 0 bases, with 7 bases separating them. CDR3 length: 13 amino acids. Using RNA template, CDR3s of TCR alpha and beta were amplified with iRepertoire arm-PCR. TCRdb reprocessed the multiplex PCR reads via MiXCR and lists one record per CDR3 protein. The sample contains about 140,000 distinct CDR3 sequences, roughly 43% of which appear only once. The chain is built from TRBV6-1 and TRBJ2-5; D remains unclear. The source material was glioma tissue, nonneoplastic brain tissue, or PBMCs (not recorded which). This sequence originates from a human donor with low-grade glioma or glioblastoma, undergoing nonglioma brain surgery, or in good health (not recorded which). The DNA for the CDR3 is TGTGCCAGCAGTCCCCGGAACCAAGAGACCCAGTACTTC. Translation gives CASSPRNQETQYF.